This T cell receptor (beta chain) was sequenced during a study of blood T cell repertoires in COVID-19. Study summary: From the United States, Italy and Spain came samples of acute and convalescent COVID-19. The cDNA or gDNA used as material had been derived from T cells, B-cell-depleted T cells, or PBMCs.

Source study methods: By means of reference gene primer amplification, nucleated cell counts were estimated. Profiling relied on immunoSEQ multiplex PCR, and the TCRdb table lists in-frame clones only, not all of them. V, J and clone size were drawn from that table, and D and trimming were deduced from the DNA. Among about 65,000 clones listed, 90% to 95% were seen once. V dropped 6 bases and J dropped 0 bases, with 8 bases sitting between them. The germline V gene encodes CDR1 SQVTM and CDR2 ANQGSEA. The CDR3 has 12 amino acids. This rearrangement joins TRBV29-1 to TRBJ1-1; D might be TRBD1 (6 bases). The TCR sequence derives from a man aged 65 to 79 with active COVID-19. Sequencing input: peripheral blood. CDR3 in DNA: TGCAGCGTGGACAGCTTGAACACTGAAGCTTTCTTT. This encodes CSVDSLNTEAFF.